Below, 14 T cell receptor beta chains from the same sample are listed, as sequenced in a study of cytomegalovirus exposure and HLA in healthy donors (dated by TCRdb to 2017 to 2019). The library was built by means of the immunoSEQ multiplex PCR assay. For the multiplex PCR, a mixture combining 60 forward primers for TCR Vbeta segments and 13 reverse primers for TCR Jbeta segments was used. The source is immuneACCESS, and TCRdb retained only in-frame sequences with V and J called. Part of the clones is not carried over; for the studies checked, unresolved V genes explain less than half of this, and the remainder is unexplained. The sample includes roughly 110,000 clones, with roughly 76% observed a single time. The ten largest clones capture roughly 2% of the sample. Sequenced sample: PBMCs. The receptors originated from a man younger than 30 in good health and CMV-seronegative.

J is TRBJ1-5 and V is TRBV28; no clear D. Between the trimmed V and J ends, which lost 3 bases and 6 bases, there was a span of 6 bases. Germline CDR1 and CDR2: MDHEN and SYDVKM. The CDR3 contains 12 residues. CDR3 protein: CASSFGGQPQHF. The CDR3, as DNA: TGTGCCAGCAGTTTCGGCGGTCAGCCCCAGCATTTT.

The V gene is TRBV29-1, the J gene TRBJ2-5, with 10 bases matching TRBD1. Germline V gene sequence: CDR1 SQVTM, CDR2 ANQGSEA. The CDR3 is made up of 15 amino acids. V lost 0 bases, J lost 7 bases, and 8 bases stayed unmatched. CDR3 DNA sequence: TGCAGCGTTGAAGACCCCGGGACAGGGGAAGGGACCCAGTACTTC. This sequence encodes CSVEDPGTGEGTQYF.

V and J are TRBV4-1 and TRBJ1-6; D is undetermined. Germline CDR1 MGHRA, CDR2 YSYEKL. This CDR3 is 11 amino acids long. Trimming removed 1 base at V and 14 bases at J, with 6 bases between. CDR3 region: CASSQGFSLHF. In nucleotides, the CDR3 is TGCGCCAGCAGCCAAGGTTTCTCCCTCCACTTT.

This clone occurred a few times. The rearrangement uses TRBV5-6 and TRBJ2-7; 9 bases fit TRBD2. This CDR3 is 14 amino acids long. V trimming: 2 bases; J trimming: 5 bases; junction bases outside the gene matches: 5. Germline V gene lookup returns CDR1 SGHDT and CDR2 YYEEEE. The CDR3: CASSLGLALDEQYF. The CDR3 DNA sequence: TGTGCCAGCAGCTTAGGACTAGCGTTAGACGAGCAGTACTTC.

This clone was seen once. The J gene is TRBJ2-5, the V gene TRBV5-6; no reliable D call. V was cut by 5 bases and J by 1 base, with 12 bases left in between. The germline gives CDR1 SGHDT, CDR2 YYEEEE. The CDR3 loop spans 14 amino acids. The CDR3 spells CASRWSNLQETQYF. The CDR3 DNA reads TGTGCCAGCAGATGGAGTAACCTCCAAGAGACCCAGTACTTC.

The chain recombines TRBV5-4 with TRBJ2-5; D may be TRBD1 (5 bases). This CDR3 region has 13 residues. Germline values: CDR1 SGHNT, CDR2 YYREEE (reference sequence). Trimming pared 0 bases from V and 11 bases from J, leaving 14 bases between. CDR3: CASSLGGTTRQYF. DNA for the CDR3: TGTGCCAGCAGCTTGGGGGGCACTACGAGGCAGTACTTC.

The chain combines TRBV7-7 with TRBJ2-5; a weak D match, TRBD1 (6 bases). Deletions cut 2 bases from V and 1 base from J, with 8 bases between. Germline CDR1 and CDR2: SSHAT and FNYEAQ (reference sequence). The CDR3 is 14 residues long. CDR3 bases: TGTGCCAGCAGCTTATCGACAGGCCAAGAGACCCAGTACTTC. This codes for CASSLSTGQETQYF.

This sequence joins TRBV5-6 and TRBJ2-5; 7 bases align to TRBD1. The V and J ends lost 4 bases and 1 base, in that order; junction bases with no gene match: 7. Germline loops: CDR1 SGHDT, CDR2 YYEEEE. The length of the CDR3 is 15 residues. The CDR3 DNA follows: TGTGCCAGCAGCCCAGGGACAGCGAGCCAAGAGACCCAGTACTTC. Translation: CASSPGTASQETQYF.

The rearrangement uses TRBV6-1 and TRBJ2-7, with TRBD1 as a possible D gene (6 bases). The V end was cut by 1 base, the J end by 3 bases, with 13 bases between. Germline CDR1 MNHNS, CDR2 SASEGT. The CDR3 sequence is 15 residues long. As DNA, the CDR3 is TGTGCCAGCAGTGAAGAGGGGGTTAGAGTCTACGAGCAGTACTTC. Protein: CASSEEGVRVYEQYF.

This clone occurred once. The CDR3 spells CASSLTGFDGELFF. In nucleotides, the CDR3 is TGTGCCAGCAGTTTGACGGGGTTTGACGGGGAGCTGTTTTTT. The rearrangement joins TRBV28 to TRBJ2-2; D is possibly TRBD2 (5 bases). This CDR3 is built from 14 residues. Germline CDR1 MDHEN, CDR2 SYDVKM. The V and J ends lost 3 bases and 7 bases respectively, with 12 bases between them.

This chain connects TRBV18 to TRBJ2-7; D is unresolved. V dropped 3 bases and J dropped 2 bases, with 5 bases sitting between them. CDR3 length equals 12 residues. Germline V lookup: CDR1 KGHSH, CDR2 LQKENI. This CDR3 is CASSPGPYEQYF. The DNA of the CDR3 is TGTGCCAGCTCACCTGGCCCCTACGAGCAGTACTTC. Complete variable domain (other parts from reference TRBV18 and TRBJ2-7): NAGVMQNPRHLVRRRGQEARLRCSPMKGHSHVYWYRQLPEEGLKFMVYLQKENIIDESGMPKERFSAEFPKEGPSILRIQQVVRGDSAAYFCASSPGPYEQYFGPGTRLTVT.

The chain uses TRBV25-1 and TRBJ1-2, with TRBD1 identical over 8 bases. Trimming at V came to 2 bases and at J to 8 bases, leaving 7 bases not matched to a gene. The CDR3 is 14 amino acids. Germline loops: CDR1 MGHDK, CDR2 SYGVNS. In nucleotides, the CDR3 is TGTGCCAGCAGTGAACAGGGGGCCTTGGAGGGCTACACCTTC. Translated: CASSEQGALEGYTF.

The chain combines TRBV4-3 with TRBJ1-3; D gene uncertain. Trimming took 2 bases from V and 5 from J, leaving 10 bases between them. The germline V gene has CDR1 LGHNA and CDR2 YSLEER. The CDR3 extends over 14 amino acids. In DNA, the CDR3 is TGCGCCAGCAGCCAAACCGAGGGAAGAAACACCATATATTTT. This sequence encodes CASSQTEGRNTIYF.

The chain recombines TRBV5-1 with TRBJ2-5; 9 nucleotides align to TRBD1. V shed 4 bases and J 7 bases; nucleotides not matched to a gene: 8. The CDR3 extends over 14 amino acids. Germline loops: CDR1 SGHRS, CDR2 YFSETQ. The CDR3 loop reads CASSLGQGPVTQYF. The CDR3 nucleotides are TGCGCCAGCAGCCTAGGACAGGGGCCTGTGACCCAGTACTTC.